A selection of T cell receptor beta chains follows, all from one sample in a study of molecular identifiers for immune sequencing clone quantification. In TCRdb, the PCR reads were re-called with MiXCR into one record per CDR3 protein. The sample has around 300,000 distinct CDR3 sequences; roughly 24% are singletons. The sample was naive CD8+ T cells from blood, with Jurkat cell RNA spiked in. These receptors all come from a human donor in good health. Some libraries in this study had Jurkat cell RNA spiked in. CDR3s include the opening cysteine and the closing phenylalanine or tryptophan.

v_call cdr3_aa
TRBV27 CASSFGTGGEKLFF
TRBV4-1 CASSQERGTGELFF
TRBV12-3/TRBV12-4 CASTGTAGTQYF
TRBV7-2 CASSLPGAGYEQYF
TRBV6-5 CASSQTGDEQYF
TRBV11-2 CASSHSGTGRYEQYF
TRBV5-8 CASTEIPPKTYEQYF
TRBV5-6 CASSSHRGGNADTQYF
TRBV4-1 CASSQDLMGQPQHF
TRBV29-1 CSLGGGVTSTDTQYF
TRBV7-8 CASSFGRGGTNTGELFF
TRBV2 CASSWTGDAGELFF
TRBV4-1 CASSHAEQETQYF
TRBV7-9 CASRPPTSGELYEQYF
TRBV28 CATRQKFSNQPQHF
TRBV13 CASSLAVAGGLETQYF
TRBV3-1 CASSQELGLAREQYF
TRBV20-1 CSALTGEDTEAFF
TRBV13 CASSLEGLIYEQYF
TRBV3-1 CASSQVMTASGYGYTF
TRBV28 CASTPKRLADTQYF
TRBV19 CASSIAGHNTDTQYF
TRBV27 CASSFLPGENTEAFF
TRBV6-1 CASSEAVLANYGYTF
TRBV20-1 CSARDQDGATNEKLFF
TRBV7-9 CASSSDRDRYEQYF
TRBV27 CASSSSGGAETQYF
TRBV2 CASRATSGRTDTQYF
TRBV7-2 CASSFRRGVGTTNEKLSF
TRBV20-1 CSAEPRSELAGTDTQYF
TRBV2 CASSEVVPYEQYF
TRBV28 CASRDQGNYQPQHF
TRBV7-8 CASSLSSYERYF
TRBV6-2/TRBV6-3 CASSYPRFLNTEAFF
TRBV20-1 CSASAAENSNQPQHF
TRBV21-1 CAGSKGSNYEQYF
TRBV7-9 CASSSHPDKATDTQYF
TRBV20-1 CSARRPDNEQFF
TRBV13 CASSFDGSVIAGELFF
TRBV7-8 CASSLPNTDTQYF
TRBV30 CAWSDRGLGNQPQHF
TRBV11-2 CASSLHAGNTEAFF
TRBV7-2 CASSLHSNQPQHF
TRBV7-2 CASSLSTYEQYF
TRBV4-3 CASSQDSTGNEQFF
TRBV4-3 CASSLTRGAGGNYGYTF